Below, one TCR beta chain is given with its context. The data were obtained in a study of T cell changes during pregnancy in multiple sclerosis. The CDR3 totals 15 residues. Germline V gene data show CDR1 as GTSNPN and CDR2 as SVGIG (reference sequence). V was trimmed by 4 bases and J by 7 bases, leaving 17 bases between them. Generated by immunoSEQ multiplex PCR, the TCRdb table keeps only in-frame clones and is missing some. The table has 55,000 to 85,000 clones, about nine tenths seen once. The receptor was derived from a female donor with multiple sclerosis, enrolled in a pregnancy study. The sample here was CD4+ T cells from peripheral blood mononuclear cells, taken after pregnancy. The V gene is TRBV30, the J gene TRBJ1-6, with D perhaps matching TRBD1 (5 bases). Here the CDR3 reads CAWTRGASGNSPLHF. The CDR3 nucleotides read TGTGCCTGGACCCGAGGAGCATCAGGGAATTCACCCCTCCACTTT.